This T cell receptor beta chain is drawn from a study of persistence of HIV-infected CD4 T cells. On the study more broadly: A larger, less memory-rich fraction responded to anti-CD3/anti-CD28 beads than to antigen.

Sequencing used immunoSEQ version 4 in survey mode. Each sample used up to roughly 1 ug genomic DNA diluted to around 9.9 ng/uL. Data came from immunoSEQ multiplex PCR; TCRdb stores just in-frame clones and leaves some out. The repertoire has 40,000 to 55,000 clones, about nine tenths of them found once; the top ten carry over 3%. Cells were stimulated nonspecifically with anti-CD3/anti-CD28 magnetic beads. Sorting of responding CD4+ T cells relied on upregulated CD40 ligand together with CD69. CD8-depleted PBMCs were stimulated roughly 17 hours with anti-CD28/CD49d costimulation, CD40-blocking antibody and enfuvirtide. This clone was detected a few times. What it binds is unknown. The junction had 4 bases not matched to a gene; V was cut back by 5 bases and J by 1 base. Germline CDR1 is SGHVS and CDR2 is FQNEAQ. The length of the CDR3 is 14 residues.

This clonotype was obtained from an adult woman with HIV who was CMV-seropositive. The chain couples TRBV7-8 to TRBJ1-1; the match to TRBD1 covers 7 bases. The starting material was CD4+ T cells sorted from PBMCs after approximately 19-hour stimulation, obtained from a patient who received antiretroviral therapy. CDR3 protein: CASSRGQANTEAFF. In DNA, the CDR3 is TGTGCCAGCAGCCGCGGACAGGCGAACACTGAAGCTTTCTTT.